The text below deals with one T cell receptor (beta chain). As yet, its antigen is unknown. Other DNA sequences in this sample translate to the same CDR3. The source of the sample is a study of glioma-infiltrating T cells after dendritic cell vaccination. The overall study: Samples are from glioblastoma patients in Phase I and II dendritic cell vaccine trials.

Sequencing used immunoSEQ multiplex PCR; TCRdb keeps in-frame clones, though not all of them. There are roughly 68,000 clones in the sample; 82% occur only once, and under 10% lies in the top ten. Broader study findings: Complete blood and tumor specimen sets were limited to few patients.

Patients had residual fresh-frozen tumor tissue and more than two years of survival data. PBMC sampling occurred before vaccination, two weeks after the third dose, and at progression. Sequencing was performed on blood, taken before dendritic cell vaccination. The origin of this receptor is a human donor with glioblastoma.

The CDR3 coding sequence is TGTGCCAGCAGCTTAGGTGGAGGAGAGACCCAGTACTTC. This codes for CASSLGGGETQYF. The chain couples TRBV7-9 to TRBJ2-5; tentative D call: TRBD2 (5 bases). The CDR3 covers 13 residues. Trimming took 1 base from V and 4 from J, leaving 7 bases between them. Germline-derived CDR1 and CDR2 are SEHNR and FQNEAQ (reference sequence).